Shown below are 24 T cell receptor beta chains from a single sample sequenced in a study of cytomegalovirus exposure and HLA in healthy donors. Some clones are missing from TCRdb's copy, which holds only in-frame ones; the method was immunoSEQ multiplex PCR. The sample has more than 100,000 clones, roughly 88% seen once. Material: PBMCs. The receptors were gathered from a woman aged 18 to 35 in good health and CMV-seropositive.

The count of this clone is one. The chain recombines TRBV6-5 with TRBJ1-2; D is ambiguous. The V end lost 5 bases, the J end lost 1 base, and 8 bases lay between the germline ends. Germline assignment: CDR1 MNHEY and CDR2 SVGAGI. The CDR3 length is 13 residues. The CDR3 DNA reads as TGTGCCAGCAGTCTTACACGTAACTATGGCTACACCTTC. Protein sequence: CASSLTRNYGYTF.

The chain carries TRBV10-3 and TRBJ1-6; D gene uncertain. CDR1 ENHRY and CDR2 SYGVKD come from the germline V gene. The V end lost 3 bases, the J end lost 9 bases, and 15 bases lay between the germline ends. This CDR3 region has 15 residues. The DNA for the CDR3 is TGTGCCATCAGTGAAGGGCTCCAGAGCGGTTCACCCCTCCACTTT. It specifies CAISEGLQSGSPLHF.

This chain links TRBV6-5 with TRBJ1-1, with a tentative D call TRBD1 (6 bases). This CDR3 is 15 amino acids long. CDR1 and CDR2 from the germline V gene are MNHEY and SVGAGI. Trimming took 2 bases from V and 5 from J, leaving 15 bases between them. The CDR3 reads CASSYVGGAGTEAFF. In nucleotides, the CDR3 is TGTGCCAGCAGTTACGTGGGGGGGGCAGGAACTGAAGCTTTCTTT.

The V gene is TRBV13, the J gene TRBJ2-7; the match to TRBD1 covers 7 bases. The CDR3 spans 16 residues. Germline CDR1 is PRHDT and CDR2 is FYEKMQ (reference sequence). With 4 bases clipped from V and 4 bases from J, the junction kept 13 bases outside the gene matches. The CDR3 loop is CASSSPGLTGTYEQYF. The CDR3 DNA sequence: TGTGCCAGCAGCTCCCCTGGGCTGACAGGGACGTACGAGCAGTACTTC. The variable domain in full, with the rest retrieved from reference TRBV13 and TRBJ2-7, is AAGVIQSPRHLIKEKRETATLKCYPIPRHDTVYWYQQGPGQDPQFLISFYEKMQSDKGSIPDRFSAQQFSDYHSELNMSSLELGDSALYFCASSSPGLTGTYEQYFGPGTRLTVT.

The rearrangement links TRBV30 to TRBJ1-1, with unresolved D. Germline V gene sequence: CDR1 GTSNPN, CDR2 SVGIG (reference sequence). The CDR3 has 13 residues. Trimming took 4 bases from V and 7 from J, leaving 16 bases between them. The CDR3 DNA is TGTGCCTGGAACTCGGGAACGGCGGTTGAAGCTTTCTTT. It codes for CAWNSGTAVEAFF.

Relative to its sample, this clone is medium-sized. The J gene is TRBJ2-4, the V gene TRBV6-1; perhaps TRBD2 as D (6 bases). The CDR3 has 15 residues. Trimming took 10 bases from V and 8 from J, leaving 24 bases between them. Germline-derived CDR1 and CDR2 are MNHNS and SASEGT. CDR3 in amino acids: CATLGLWMGEDIQYF. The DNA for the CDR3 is TGTGCCACCCTGGGACTGTGGATGGGGGAGGACATTCAGTACTTC.

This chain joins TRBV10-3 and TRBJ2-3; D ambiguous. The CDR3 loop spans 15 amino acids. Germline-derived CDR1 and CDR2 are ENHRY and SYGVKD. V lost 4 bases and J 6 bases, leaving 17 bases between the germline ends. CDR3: CAISARRVVVDTQYF. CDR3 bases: TGTGCCATCAGTGCTAGACGGGTAGTCGTGGATACGCAGTATTTT.

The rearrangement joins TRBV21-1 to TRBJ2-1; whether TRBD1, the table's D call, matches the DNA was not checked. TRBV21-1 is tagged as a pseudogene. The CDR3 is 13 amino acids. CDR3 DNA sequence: TGTGCCAGCAGCCCGGGTCAGGGCTATGAGCAGTTCTTC. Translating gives CASSPGQGYEQFF.

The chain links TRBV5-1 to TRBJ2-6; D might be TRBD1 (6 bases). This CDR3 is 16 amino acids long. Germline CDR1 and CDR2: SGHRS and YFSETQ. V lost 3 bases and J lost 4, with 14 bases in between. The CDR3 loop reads CASSSNPGTGANVLTF. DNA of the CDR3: TGCGCCAGCAGCTCTAATCCAGGGACAGGGGCCAACGTCCTGACTTTC. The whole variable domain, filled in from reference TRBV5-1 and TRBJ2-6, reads KAGVTQTPRYLIKTRGQQVTLSCSPISGHRSVSWYQQTPGQGLQFLFEYFSETQRNKGNFPGRFSGRQFSNSRSEMNVSTLELGDSALYLCASSSNPGTGANVLTFGAGSRLTVL.

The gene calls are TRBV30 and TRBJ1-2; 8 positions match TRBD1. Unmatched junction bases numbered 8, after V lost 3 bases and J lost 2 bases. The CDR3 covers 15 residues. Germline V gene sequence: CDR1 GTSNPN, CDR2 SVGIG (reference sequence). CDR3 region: CAWRFTTGGNYGYTF. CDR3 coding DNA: TGTGCCTGGAGATTCACTACAGGGGGGAACTATGGCTACACCTTC.

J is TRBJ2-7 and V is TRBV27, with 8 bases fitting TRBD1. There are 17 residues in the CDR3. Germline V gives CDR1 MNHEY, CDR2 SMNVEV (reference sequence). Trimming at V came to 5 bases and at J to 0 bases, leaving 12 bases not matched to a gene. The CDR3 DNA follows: TGTGCCAGCAGTATCGGAACCGGGACAGGAAGCTCCTACGAGCAGTACTTC. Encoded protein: CASSIGTGTGSSYEQYF.

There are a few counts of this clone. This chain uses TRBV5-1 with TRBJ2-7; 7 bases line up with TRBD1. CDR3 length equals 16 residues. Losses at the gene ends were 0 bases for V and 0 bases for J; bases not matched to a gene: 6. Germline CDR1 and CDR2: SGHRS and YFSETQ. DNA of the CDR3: TGCGCCAGCAGCTTGGGACACCGGGACAGCTCCTACGAGCAGTACTTC. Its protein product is CASSLGHRDSSYEQYF.

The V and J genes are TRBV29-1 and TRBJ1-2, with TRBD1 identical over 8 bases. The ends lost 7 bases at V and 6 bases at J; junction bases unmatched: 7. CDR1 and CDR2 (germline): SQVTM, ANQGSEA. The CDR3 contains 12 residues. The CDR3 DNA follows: TGCAGCGCCGGACAGGGATATGATGGCTACACCTTC. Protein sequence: CSAGQGYDGYTF. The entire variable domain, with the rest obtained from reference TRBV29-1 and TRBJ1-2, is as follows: SAVISQKPSRDICQRGTSLTIQCQVDSQVTMMFWYRQQPGQSLTLIATANQGSEATYESGFVIDKFPISRPNLTFSTLTVSNMSPEDSSIYLCSAGQGYDGYTFGSGTRLTVV.

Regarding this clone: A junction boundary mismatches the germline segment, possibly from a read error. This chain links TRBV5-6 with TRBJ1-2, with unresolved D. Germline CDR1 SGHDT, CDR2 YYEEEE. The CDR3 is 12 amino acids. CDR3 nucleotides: TGTGCCAGCAGCTTGCCTACCGGGAACCTAAACTTC. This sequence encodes CASSLPTGNLNF.

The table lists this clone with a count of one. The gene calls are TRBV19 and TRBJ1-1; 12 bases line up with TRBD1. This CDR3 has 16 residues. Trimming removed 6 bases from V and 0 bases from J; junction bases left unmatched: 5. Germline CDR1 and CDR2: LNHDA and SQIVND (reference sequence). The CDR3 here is CASRGGQGAMNTEAFF. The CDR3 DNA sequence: TGTGCCAGTAGAGGGGGACAGGGGGCGATGAACACTGAAGCTTTCTTT.

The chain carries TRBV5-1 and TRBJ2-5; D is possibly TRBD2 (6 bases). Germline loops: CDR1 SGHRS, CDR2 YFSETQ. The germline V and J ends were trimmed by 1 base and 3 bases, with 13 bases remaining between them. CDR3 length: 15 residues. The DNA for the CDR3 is TGCGCCAGCAGCTTGAGCGCTAGACTAGAAGAGACCCAGTACTTC. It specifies CASSLSARLEETQYF.

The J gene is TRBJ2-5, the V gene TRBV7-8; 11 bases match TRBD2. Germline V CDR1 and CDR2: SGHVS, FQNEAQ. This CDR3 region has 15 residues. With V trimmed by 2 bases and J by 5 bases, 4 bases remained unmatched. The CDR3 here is CASSLTSGRVETQYF. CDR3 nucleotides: TGTGCCAGCAGCTTAACTAGCGGGAGAGTGGAGACCCAGTACTTC.

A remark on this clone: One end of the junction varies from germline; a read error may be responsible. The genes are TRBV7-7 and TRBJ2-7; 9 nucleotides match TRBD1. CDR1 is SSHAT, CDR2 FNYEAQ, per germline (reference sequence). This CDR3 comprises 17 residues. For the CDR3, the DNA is TGTGCTAGCAGCCCGTACCCTAAGGGACAGGGCGCCTACGAGCAGTACTTC. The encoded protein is CASSPYPKGQGAYEQYF. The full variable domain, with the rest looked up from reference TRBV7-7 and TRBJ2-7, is GAGVSQSPRYKVTKRGQDVTLRCDPISSHATLYWYQQALGQGPEFLTYFNYEAQPDKSGLPSDRFSAERPEGSISTLTIQRTEQRDSAMYRCASSPYPKGQGAYEQYFGPGTRLTVT.

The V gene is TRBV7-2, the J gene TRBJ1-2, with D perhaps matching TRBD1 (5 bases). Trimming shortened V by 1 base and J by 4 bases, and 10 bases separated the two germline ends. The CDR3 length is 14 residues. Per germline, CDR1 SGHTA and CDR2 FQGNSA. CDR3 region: CASSLVGGGYGYTF. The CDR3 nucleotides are TGTGCCAGCAGCTTAGTAGGCGGGGGCTATGGCTACACCTTC.

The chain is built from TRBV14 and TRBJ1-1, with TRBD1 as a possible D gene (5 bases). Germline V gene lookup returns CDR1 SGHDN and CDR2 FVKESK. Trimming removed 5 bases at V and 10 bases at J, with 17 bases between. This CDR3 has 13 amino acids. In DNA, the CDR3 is TGTGCCAGCAGCAAAACTCAGGGTAACATAGCTTTCTTT. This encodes CASSKTQGNIAFF.

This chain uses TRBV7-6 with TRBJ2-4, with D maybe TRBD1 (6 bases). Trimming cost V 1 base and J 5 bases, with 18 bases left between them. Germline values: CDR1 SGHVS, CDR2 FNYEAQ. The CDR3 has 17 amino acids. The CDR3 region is CASSLGPGRQAQNIQYF. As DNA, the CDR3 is TGTGCCAGCAGCTTAGGTCCTGGCAGACAGGCCCAAAACATTCAGTACTTC. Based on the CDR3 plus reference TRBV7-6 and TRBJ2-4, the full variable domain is GAGVSQSPRYKVTKRGQDVALRCDPISGHVSLYWYRQALGQGPEFLTYFNYEAQQDKSGLPNDRFSAERPEGSISTLTIQRTEQRDSAMYRCASSLGPGRQAQNIQYFGAGTRLSVL.

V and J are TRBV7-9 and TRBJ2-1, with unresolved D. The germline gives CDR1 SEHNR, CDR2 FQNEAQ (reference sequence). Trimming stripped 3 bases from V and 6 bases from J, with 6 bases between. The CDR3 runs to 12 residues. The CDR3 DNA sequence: TGTGCCAGCAGCTTCCGGGTCAATGAGCAGTTCTTC. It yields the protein CASSFRVNEQFF.

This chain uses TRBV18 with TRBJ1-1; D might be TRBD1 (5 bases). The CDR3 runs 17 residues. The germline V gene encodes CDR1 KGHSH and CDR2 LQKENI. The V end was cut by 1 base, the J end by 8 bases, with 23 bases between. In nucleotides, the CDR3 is TGTGCCAGCTCACCACTCGGTTGGCCCGTCGGCGGGGGGGAAGCTTTCTTT. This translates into CASSPLGWPVGGGEAFF. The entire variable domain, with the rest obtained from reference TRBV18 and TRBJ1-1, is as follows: NAGVMQNPRHLVRRRGQEARLRCSPMKGHSHVYWYRQLPEEGLKFMVYLQKENIIDESGMPKERFSAEFPKEGPSILRIQQVVRGDSAAYFCASSPLGWPVGGGEAFFGQGTRLTVV.

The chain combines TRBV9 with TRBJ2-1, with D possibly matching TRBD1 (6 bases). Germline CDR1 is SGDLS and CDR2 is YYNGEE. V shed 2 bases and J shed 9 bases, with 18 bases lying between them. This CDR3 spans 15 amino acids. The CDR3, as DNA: TGTGCCAGCAGCGTGGGGGACACTCGGTGGGGTGAGCAGTTCTTC. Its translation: CASSVGDTRWGEQFF. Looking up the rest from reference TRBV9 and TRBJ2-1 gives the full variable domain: DSGVTQTPKHLITATGQRVTLRCSPRSGDLSVYWYQQSLDQGLQFLIQYYNGEERAKGNILERFSAQQFPDLHSELNLSSLELGDSALYFCASSVGDTRWGEQFFGPGTRLTVL.